The sequence of this TCR beta chain was determined in a study of spatial heterogeneity in lung cancer. Findings and limits, study-wide: Expanded alpha and beta TCR counts within tumors tracked tumor mutation counts.

Many counts were recorded for this clonotype. What it recognizes is unknown. Documented time point: sample taken at primary tumor resection. The donors were 72 patients with non-small cell lung cancer that was early-stage and untreated. Whole RNA from tumor, nontumor lung or frozen PBMC was sequenced unsorted. J gave up 5 bases and V 4 bases, and 5 bases lay outside the gene matches. The CDR3 runs to 15 residues. From germline, CDR1 is SNHLY and CDR2 FYNNEI. Each CDR3 protein gets one entry after TCRdb re-called the 5' RACE reads with MiXCR. The data show under 6,000 distinct CDR3 sequences, with roughly 7% seen just once and around 45% held by the top ten.

Source: lung tumor tissue, taken at surgery. The J gene is TRBJ2-2, the V gene TRBV2; 9 bases are shared with TRBD2. The receptor's source is a male donor with early-stage non-small cell lung cancer. The CDR3 DNA reads TGTGCCAGCAGTGTTCTAGCGGGAAATACCGGGGAGCTGTTTTTT. It translates to CASSVLAGNTGELFF.